These 5 T cell receptor beta chains were sequenced from one sample in a study of tumor and adjacent non-tumor tissue in lung cancer. RNA was extracted from bulk tissue without any cell sorting. The library came from three nested PCR rounds adapted from ARM-PCR protocols. Each CDR3 protein is one row after TCRdb ran MiXCR on the multiplex PCR reads. The sample lists over 100,000 distinct CDR3 sequences; more than 70% were seen once. Input material: lung tumor tissue. The receptor source for this set is an older woman with non-small cell lung cancer.

This CDR3 is CASSPTGGDYGYTF. Written as DNA, the CDR3 is TGCGCCAGCAGCCCTACAGGGGGCGACTATGGCTACACCTTC. The V and J genes are TRBV4-3 and TRBJ1-2; 9 bases align to TRBD1. The length of the CDR3 is 14 residues. Germline values: CDR1 LGHNA, CDR2 YSLEER. Unmatched junction bases numbered 3, after V lost 4 bases and J lost 3 bases.

As for this clonotype: A read error may explain this, as a much larger clone is one base away. CDR3 sequence: CASSNRLAKNIQYF. The CDR3, as DNA: TGTGCCAGCAGTAACCGGTTAGCCAAAAACATTCAGTACTTC. This chain links TRBV2 with TRBJ2-4; D not resolved. The CDR3 spans 14 residues. V was pared by 5 bases and J by 0 bases, with 8 bases between. Germline CDR1 reads SNHLY; CDR2 reads FYNNEI. The complete variable domain, with remaining parts taken from reference TRBV2 and TRBJ2-4, reads EPEVTQTPSHQVTQMGQEVILRCVPISNHLYFYWYRQILGQKVEFLVSFYNNEISEKSEIFDDQFSVERPDGSNFTLKIRSTKLEDSAMYFCASSNRLAKNIQYFGAGTRLSVL.

The V gene is TRBV12-3 or TRBV12-4, the J gene TRBJ1-1; D is uncertain. Deletions cut 6 bases from V and 3 bases from J, with 8 bases between. The CDR3 loop spans 12 amino acids. CDR3 DNA: TGTGCCAGCAGCCAAAACGACACTGAAGCTTTCTTT. This translates into CASSQNDTEAFF.

This clonotype was observed a single time. A much larger clone lies a single base off, so this may be a read error. The rearrangement links TRBV4-2 to TRBJ1-2, with 8 positions matching TRBD1. The V gene's germline CDR1 is LGHNA and CDR2 YNFKEQ. The CDR3 has 16 residues. CDR3 region: CDSSKAPQGADYGYTF. The CDR3 DNA reads TGTGACAGCAGCAAAGCGCCCCAGGGGGCCGACTATGGCTACACCTTC.

Comment on this clonotype: A read error may explain this, as a much larger clone is one base away. J is TRBJ1-2 and V is TRBV29-1; D call uncertain. The length of the CDR3 is 12 residues. Germline CDR1 reads SQVTM; CDR2 reads ANQGSEA. The CDR3 DNA reads as TGCAGCGTTGTAGTGCCTCTCGGTGGCTACATCTTC. Protein product: CSVVVPLGGYIF.